This paragraph covers one TCR beta chain sequence. The antigen remains undetermined. The sample originates from a study of cytomegalovirus exposure and HLA in healthy donors. The study, taken as a whole, reports: In terms of immune exposure information, only CMV serostatus was available.

It was with 60 Vbeta and 13 Jbeta primers that the PCR ran. As handled by the study authors: About 83 million unique TCR beta chains, 8.5 million to 14 million shared, were counted in a later analysis. Generated by immunoSEQ multiplex PCR, the TCRdb table keeps only in-frame clones and is missing some. V and J calls and clone size come straight from that table; D and trimming were deduced from the DNA. The data contain more than 90,000 clones, around 70% of them singletons. The source material was PBMCs. The sequence was obtained from a man aged 45 to 65 in good health and CMV-seronegative.

CDR3 loop: CASNYRGELGYTF. CDR3 coding DNA: TGTGCCAGTAACTACAGGGGAGAATTGGGCTACACCTTC. The rearrangement joins TRBV19 to TRBJ1-2, with 7 bases fitting TRBD1. Germline CDR1 LNHDA, CDR2 SQIVND (reference sequence). The length of the CDR3 is 13 residues. Trimming at V came to 7 bases and at J to 8 bases, leaving 10 bases not matched to a gene.